A selection of T cell receptor beta chains follows, all from one sample in a study of blood T cell repertoires in COVID-19. TCRdb's copy holds only in-frame clones and misses some; the assay was immunoSEQ multiplex PCR. This table holds fewer than 150,000 clones, around 78% found once. Sequencing was carried out using peripheral blood. The origin of the receptors is a human donor in a cohort sampled during active COVID-19. CDR3s include the opening cysteine and the closing phenylalanine or tryptophan. The D gene is left open where the match is weak. Clone sizes are given selectively: once, few, many, or a class where the clone is expanded.

v_call	j_call	clone_size	d_call	cdr3_aa	cdr3_nt
TRBV10-1	TRBJ1-6	.	.	CASSVNRQNSPLHF	TGCGCCAGCAGTGTGAATCGACAGAATTCACCCCTCCACTTT
TRBV7-8	TRBJ2-3	.	.	CASSLVTGQNTDTQYF	TGTGCCAGCAGCTTAGTCACTGGACAGAACACAGATACGCAGTATTTT
TRBV7-6	TRBJ2-3	.	.	CASSRFTDTQYF	TGTGCCAGCAGCCGTTTCACAGATACGCAGTATTTT
TRBV7-9	TRBJ2-5	.	.	CASSLRGASGETQYF	TGTGCCAGCAGCTTACGGGGGGCGAGTGGAGAGACCCAGTACTTC
TRBV6-1	TRBJ1-2	once	.	CASSEEAQRGNTF	TGTGCCAGCAGTGAAGAAGCGCAACGGGGTAACACCTTC
TRBV3-1/TRBV3-2	TRBJ1-3	.	.	CASSLPGNTIYF	TGTGCCAGCAGCCTCCCGGGAAACACCATATATTTT
TRBV2	TRBJ2-6	.	.	CASIPVSGANVLTF	TGTGCCAGCATCCCCGTCTCTGGGGCCAACGTCCTGACTTTC
TRBV6-2/TRBV6-3	TRBJ1-1	.	.	CASSYSSQAPIRSEAFF	TGTGCCAGCAGTTACTCGTCGCAGGCACCTATCCGGTCCGAAGCTTTCTTT
TRBV7-8	TRBJ2-2	.	TRBD1	CASSLLDRVGGTGELFF	TGTGCCAGCAGCCTTTTGGACAGGGTCGGTGGCACCGGGGAGCTGTTTTTT
TRBV5-4	TRBJ1-2	.	.	CASSLEQVLGAGYTF	TGTGCCAGCAGCTTGGAACAGGTTCTGGGGGCTGGCTACACCTTC
TRBV7-9	TRBJ2-7	.	TRBD1	CASSFRDRPYEQYF	TGTGCCAGCAGCTTCCGGGACAGACCCTACGAGCAGTACTTC
TRBV6-5	TRBJ2-7	.	.	CASRTARGPAYEQYF	TGTGCCAGCAGGACCGCCCGGGGTCCCGCCTACGAGCAGTACTTC
TRBV7-9	TRBJ2-7	.	.	CASSLGGADEQYF	TGTGCCAGCAGCTTGGGCGGGGCGGACGAGCAGTACTTC
TRBV28	TRBJ1-1	.	.	CASSLPGQTEAFF	TGTGCCAGCAGTTTACCCGGACAGACTGAAGCTTTCTTT
TRBV6-6	TRBJ1-3	once	TRBD1	CASSTSTGGAGNTIYF	TGTGCCAGCAGTACCTCTACAGGGGGCGCTGGAAACACCATATATTTT
TRBV2	TRBJ1-1	once	.	CASRGAMSTEAFF	TGTGCCAGCAGAGGGGCAATGTCGACTGAAGCTTTCTTT
TRBV7-8	TRBJ2-1	.	.	CASSLITQGEQFF	TGTGCCAGCAGCTTAATCACTCAGGGGGAGCAGTTCTTC
TRBV7-6	TRBJ2-3	.	.	CASSPTGHRADTQYF	TGTGCCAGCAGCCCGACAGGCCACAGAGCAGATACGCAGTATTTT
TRBV5-1	TRBJ2-7	few	TRBD2	CASSLPAGDSYEQYF	TGCGCCAGCAGCTTACCAGCGGGGGATTCCTACGAGCAGTACTTC
TRBV19	TRBJ2-5	.	TRBD1	CASSIGQGAQETQYF	TGTGCCAGTAGTATTGGACAGGGGGCCCAAGAGACCCAGTACTTC
TRBV25-1	TRBJ1-1	.	.	CASSELTTTEAFF	TGTGCCAGCAGTGAACTGACAACCACTGAAGCTTTCTTT
TRBV4-2	TRBJ1-1	.	TRBD1	CASSQLGQVIMLNTEAFF	TGTGCCAGCAGCCAACTGGGACAGGTGATAATGCTGAACACTGAAGCTTTCTTT
TRBV18	TRBJ2-1	.	.	CASSPRDTYYNEQFF	TGTGCCAGCTCACCTCGGGACACATATTACAATGAGCAGTTCTTC
TRBV5-5	TRBJ2-5	.	.	CASSLVRGHQETQYF	TGTGCCAGCAGCTTGGTCAGGGGACATCAAGAGACCCAGTACTTC
TRBV19	TRBJ1-1	.	.	CASSVTPNTEAFF	TGTGCCAGTAGTGTCACTCCGAACACTGAAGCTTTCTTT
TRBV6-4	TRBJ1-1	.	TRBD1	CASRPATGGDTEAFF	TGTGCCAGCAGACCCGCAACAGGGGGGGACACTGAAGCTTTCTTT
TRBV7-9	TRBJ1-5	few	.	CASSLGRGFQPQHF	TGTGCCAGCAGCTTAGGTCGGGGGTTCCAGCCCCAGCATTTT
TRBV28	TRBJ2-7	.	TRBD1	CASLQGGEDYEQYF	TGTGCCAGCCTACAGGGGGGTGAAGACTACGAGCAGTACTTC
TRBV13	TRBJ2-5	.	TRBD1	CASSTWDRGSETQYF	TGTGCCAGCAGCACCTGGGACAGGGGGTCGGAGACCCAGTACTTC
TRBV7-8	TRBJ1-4	.	TRBD1	CASSRQGAMNEKLFF	TGTGCCAGCAGCCGACAGGGGGCGATGAATGAAAAACTGTTTTTT
TRBV5-1	TRBJ2-3	.	.	CASTSREDTQYF	TGCGCCAGCACTTCGCGGGAAGATACGCAGTATTTT
TRBV5-5	TRBJ2-7	.	.	CASSFGQLLYEQYF	TGTGCCAGCAGCTTTGGACAGCTTCTCTACGAGCAGTACTTC